The present TCR beta chain was sequenced within a study of T cells in Graves' hyperthyroidism and ophthalmopathy. Whole-study results and caveats: Stable hyperthyroidism was told apart from ophthalmopathy by a model built on 13 V-J features. In the blood, most expanded thyroid clonotypes above 0.001 appeared as well.

This clonotype was seen just once. The antigen is not known. At one of its ends the junction is not consistent with the germline gene, which may arise from a read error. Criteria for exclusion of patients were uncontrolled infection, other autoimmune disease, pregnancy or lactation. Clinical symptoms, serum thyroxine, TRAb, thyroid ultrasound and orbital computed tomography established diagnosis. Using RNA transcripts as the source, TCR beta CDR3 regions were amplified. The HTBI primer set was used in a first-round RT-PCR of the TCR CDR3. TCRdb re-called the multiplex PCR reads through MiXCR, storing one row per CDR3 protein. There are 540,000 or so distinct CDR3 sequences in the sample; about 45% occur only once, and about 20% lies in the top ten. Germline V lookup: CDR1 SEHNR, CDR2 FQNEAQ (reference sequence). This CDR3 spans 12 amino acids.

The TCR was taken from an adult woman with Graves' disease, either hyperthyroidism or ophthalmopathy (not recorded which). The sequenced sample consisted of peripheral blood or thyroid tissue (not recorded which). The rearrangement joins TRBV7-9 to TRBJ2-6; D is possibly TRBD2 (5 bases). In DNA form, the CDR3 reads TGTGCCAGCAGCTTGGAGAGGGAGACTGAAGCTTTC. This codes for CASSLERETEAF.